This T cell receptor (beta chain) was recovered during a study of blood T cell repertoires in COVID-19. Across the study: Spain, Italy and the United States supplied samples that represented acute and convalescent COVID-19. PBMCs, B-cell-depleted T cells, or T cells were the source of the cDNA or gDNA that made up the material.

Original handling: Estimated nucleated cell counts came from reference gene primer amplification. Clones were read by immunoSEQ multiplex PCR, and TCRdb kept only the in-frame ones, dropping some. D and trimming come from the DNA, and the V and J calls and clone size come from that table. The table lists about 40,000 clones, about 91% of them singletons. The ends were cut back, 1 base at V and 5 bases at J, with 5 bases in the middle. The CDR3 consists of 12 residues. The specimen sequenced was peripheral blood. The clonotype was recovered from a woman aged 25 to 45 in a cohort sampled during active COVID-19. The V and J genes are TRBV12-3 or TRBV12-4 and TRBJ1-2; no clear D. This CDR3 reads CASSLEEYGYTF. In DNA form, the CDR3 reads TGTGCCAGCAGTTTAGAGGAGTATGGCTACACCTTC.